Shown below are 12 T cell receptor beta chains from a single sample sequenced in a study of early T cells in non-severe SARS-CoV-2 infection. TCRdb recomputed calls from the 5' RACE reads with MiXCR, one row per CDR3 protein. Altogether 25,000 to 35,000 distinct CDR3 sequences are present, approximately 5% being singletons, with the ten largest covering under 15%. Specimen: whole blood. Receptors originate from an adult who was a healthcare worker with PCR-confirmed SARS-CoV-2 infection or an uninfected control (not recorded which).

The sample holds a few counts of this clonotype. The rearrangement links TRBV20-1 to TRBJ2-5; TRBD1 agrees at 9 bases. CDR3 size: 13 residues. V shed 8 bases, J shed 4 bases, and the junction held 8 bases outside the gene matches. Germline CDR1 DFQATT, CDR2 SNEGSKA (reference sequence). This CDR3 reads CSTGTGYRETQYF. CDR3 nucleotide sequence: TGCAGTACGGGGACAGGGTATCGAGAGACCCAGTACTTC.

This clonotype appeared a few times. This sequence joins TRBV20-1 and TRBJ2-1, with 13 bases lining up with TRBD2. After removal of 1 base from V and 4 bases from J, the junction contained 4 bases not matched to a gene. The CDR3 extends over 16 amino acids. Germline CDR1 and CDR2: DFQATT and SNEGSKA (reference sequence). CDR3: CSARGGLAGRYNEQFF. CDR3 sequence (DNA): TGCAGTGCTAGAGGGGGACTAGCGGGGCGTTACAATGAGCAGTTCTTC.

Concerning this clonotype: This clone may be a read error of a much larger clone one base away. This sequence joins TRBV28 and TRBJ1-2, with TRBD1 as a possible D gene (6 bases). CDR1 and CDR2 from the germline V gene are MDHEN and SYDVKM. The CDR3 spans 14 residues. The CDR3 sequence is CANSAQLQGYGYTF. CDR3 in DNA: TGTGCCAACAGTGCCCAGCTACAGGGATATGGCTACACCTTC.

Note on this clonotype: A much larger clone differs from this one at a single base, so this may be a read error. V is TRBV29-1 and J is TRBJ1-3, with a possible D match to TRBD1 (6 bases). CDR3 size: 11 residues. Germline CDR1 and CDR2: SQVTM and ANQGSEA. The CDR3 loop is CSVQTGDTVYF. In DNA form, the CDR3 reads TGCAGCGTCCAAACGGGGGACACCGTATATTTT.

In its sample, this clonotype was seen many times. V gene TRBV7-6 combines with J gene TRBJ2-2; 8 bases fit TRBD1. Looked up from germline, CDR1 is SGHVS and CDR2 is FNYEAQ. The V segment lost 5 bases and the J segment 4 bases; nucleotides outside the gene matches: 9. This CDR3 is built from 16 residues. The CDR3 loop is CASSPETGDGTGELFF. The CDR3 nucleotides are TGTGCCAGCAGCCCCGAGACAGGGGATGGCACCGGGGAGCTGTTTTTT.

V is TRBV7-9 and J is TRBJ2-3; D assignment may be TRBD1 or TRBD2 (5 bases each). This CDR3 has 14 amino acids. V was clipped by 2 bases and J by 0 bases, with 6 bases between them. Germline V gene lookup returns CDR1 SEHNR and CDR2 FQNEAQ (reference sequence). Here the CDR3 reads CASSLRDSTDTQYF. Written as DNA, the CDR3 is TGTGCCAGCAGCTTAAGGGACAGCACAGATACGCAGTATTTT.

This clonotype has a handful of counts. This chain links TRBV6-5 with TRBJ1-5; D unresolved. The CDR3 extends over 15 amino acids. Trimming pared 6 bases from V and 2 bases from J, leaving 14 bases between. Germline V gives CDR1 MNHEY, CDR2 SVGAGI. CDR3 region: CASRRMGAGNQPQHF. The CDR3 coding sequence is TGTGCCAGCAGGAGGATGGGCGCGGGCAATCAGCCCCAGCATTTT.

In this sample, this clonotype turned up many times. V is TRBV20-1 and J is TRBJ2-1, with 10 bases identical to TRBD2. The CDR3 is made up of 18 amino acids. The trim removed 1 base at V and 0 bases at J, leaving 9 bases unmatched. Germline values: CDR1 DFQATT, CDR2 SNEGSKA (reference sequence). This CDR3 is CSARVPLAGVASYNEQFF. The CDR3 DNA reads TGCAGTGCTAGAGTCCCTCTAGCGGGGGTCGCCTCCTACAATGAGCAGTTCTTC.

This clonotype has a count of ten or more. The J gene is TRBJ2-3, the V gene TRBV7-2, with D perhaps TRBD1 (7 bases). In germline, CDR1 is SGHTA, CDR2 FQGNSA. V lost 4 bases, J lost 6 bases, and 17 bases lay in between. This CDR3 contains 15 residues. The CDR3 is CASSSGGTLRDTQYF. In DNA, the CDR3 is TGTGCCAGCAGCTCAGGGGGGACTTTGCGGGATACGCAGTATTTT.

This clonotype was counted ten times or more. The chain is built from TRBV28 and TRBJ2-5; 7 bases agree with TRBD2. Germline trimming cut 8 bases from V and 5 bases from J; bases unmatched to any gene: 5. The germline V gene encodes CDR1 MDHEN and CDR2 SYDVKM. This CDR3 is 12 amino acids long. Here the CDR3 reads CASRGVGETQYF. CDR3 in DNA: TGTGCCAGCCGGGGGGTTGGGGAGACCCAGTACTTC.

The genes are TRBV4-3 and TRBJ1-6, with D unresolved. Germline CDR1 reads LGHNA; CDR2 reads YSLEER. The V gene lost 3 bases and the J gene lost 8 bases, with 17 bases spanning the gap. The CDR3 consists of 16 residues. CDR3 coding DNA: TGCGCCAGCAGCCAGCGCCACTCAGCCCGGGATTCACCCCTCCACTTT. Its translation is CASSQRHSARDSPLHF.

This clonotype was recorded many times. This rearrangement joins TRBV4-1 to TRBJ2-7; D possibly corresponds to TRBD2 (5 bases). V was trimmed by 0 bases and J by 3 bases, leaving 6 bases between them. CDR3 length: 13 amino acids. Per germline, CDR1 MGHRA and CDR2 YSYEKL. The CDR3 bases are TGCGCCAGCAGCCAAGAGCGGGTCTACGAGCAGTACTTC. This encodes CASSQERVYEQYF.